These T cell receptor beta chains were read from a single sample in a study of identical twins. TCRdb ran MiXCR on the 5' RACE reads and lists one entry per CDR3 protein. The sample lists nearly 650,000 distinct CDR3 sequences, roughly 7.2% seen once, with roughly 1.6% in the top ten. The same sample was also used in a study of yellow fever vaccine responses in identical twins.

Sequences were obtained from PBMCs. These receptors all come from a woman aged 18-29 years in good health. CDR3s include the opening cysteine and the closing phenylalanine or tryptophan.

v_gene	j_gene	CDR3aa
TRBV29-1	TRBJ2-5	CSGLLAGGTETQYF
TRBV9	TRBJ2-1	CASSPRDREYNEQFF
TRBV5-1	TRBJ2-5	CASGIGTEETQYF
TRBV28	TRBJ2-5	CASWGQQETQYF
TRBV15	TRBJ2-5	CATSRDGDRKDQETQYF
TRBV5-1	TRBJ2-7	CASQPGSSYEQYF
TRBV18	TRBJ2-5	CASSPPGLVEETQYF
TRBV27	TRBJ2-5	CASSSISYQETQYF
TRBV6-5	TRBJ1-2	CASSYSLTGAYGYTF
TRBV12-3/TRBV12-4	TRBJ1-2	CASRIADGNYGYTF
TRBV5-1	TRBJ2-1	CASSQYQGGINEQFF